Presented here are 2 T cell receptor beta chains from one specimen sequenced in a study of technical replicates of blood from several donors. Clones were read by immunoSEQ multiplex PCR, and TCRdb kept only the in-frame ones, dropping some. The sample lists about 100,000 clones, under 96% seen once, with 0.2% to 0.25% in the top ten. Sequenced input: T cells isolated from PBMCs. Every receptor here comes from a human donor in good health.

This chain connects TRBV6-1 to TRBJ2-5, with a possible D match to TRBD2 (5 bases). Per the germline V gene, CDR1 is MNHNS and CDR2 is SASEGT. V gave up 6 bases and J gave up 2 bases, with 13 bases separating them. This CDR3 spans 14 amino acids. CDR3 nucleotide sequence: TGTGCCAGCAGCCGGAGCGGATATCAAGAGACCCAGTACTTC. Translation gives CASSRSGYQETQYF.

The V and J genes are TRBV9 and TRBJ2-3; a possible D gene is TRBD2 (5 bases). The CDR3 is 15 amino acids. Germline values: CDR1 SGDLS, CDR2 YYNGEE. Trimming stripped 4 bases from V and 0 bases from J, with 12 bases between. The CDR3 region is CASSPDYPSTDTQYF. The CDR3 nucleotides are TGTGCCAGCAGCCCAGACTATCCTAGCACAGATACGCAGTATTTT.